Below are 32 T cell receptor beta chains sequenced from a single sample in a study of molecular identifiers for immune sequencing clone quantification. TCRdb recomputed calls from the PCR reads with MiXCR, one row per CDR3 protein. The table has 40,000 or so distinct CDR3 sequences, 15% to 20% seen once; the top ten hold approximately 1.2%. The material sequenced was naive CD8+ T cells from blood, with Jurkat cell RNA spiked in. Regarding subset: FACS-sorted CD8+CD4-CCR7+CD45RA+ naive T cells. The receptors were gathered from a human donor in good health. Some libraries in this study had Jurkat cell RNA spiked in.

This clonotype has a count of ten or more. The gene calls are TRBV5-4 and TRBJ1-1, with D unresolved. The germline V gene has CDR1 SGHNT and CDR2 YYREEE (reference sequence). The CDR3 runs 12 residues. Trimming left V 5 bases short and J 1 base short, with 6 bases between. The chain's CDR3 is CASREANTEAFF. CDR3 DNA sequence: TGTGCCAGCAGAGAGGCGAACACTGAAGCTTTCTTT.

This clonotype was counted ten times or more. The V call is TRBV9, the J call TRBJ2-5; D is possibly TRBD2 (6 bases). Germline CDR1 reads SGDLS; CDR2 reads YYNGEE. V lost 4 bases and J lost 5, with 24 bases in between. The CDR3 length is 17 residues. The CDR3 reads CASSPHALASPRETQYF. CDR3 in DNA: TGTGCCAGCAGCCCCCACGCCCTAGCGAGTCCCAGGGAGACCCAGTACTTC.

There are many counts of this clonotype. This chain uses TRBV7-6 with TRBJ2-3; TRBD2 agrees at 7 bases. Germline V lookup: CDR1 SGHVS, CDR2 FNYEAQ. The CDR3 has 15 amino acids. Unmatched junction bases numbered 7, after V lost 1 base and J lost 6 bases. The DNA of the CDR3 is TGTGCCAGCAGCTTAGTTGGGACTAAGCTTGATACGCAGTATTTT. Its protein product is CASSLVGTKLDTQYF. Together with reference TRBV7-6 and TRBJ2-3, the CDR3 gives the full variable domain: GAGVSQSPRYKVTKRGQDVALRCDPISGHVSLYWYRQALGQGPEFLTYFNYEAQQDKSGLPNDRFSAERPEGSISTLTIQRTEQRDSAMYRCASSLVGTKLDTQYFGPGTRLTVL.

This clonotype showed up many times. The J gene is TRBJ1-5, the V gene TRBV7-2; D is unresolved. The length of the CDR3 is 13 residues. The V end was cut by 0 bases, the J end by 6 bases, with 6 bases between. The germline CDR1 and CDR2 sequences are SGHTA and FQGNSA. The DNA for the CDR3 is TGTGCCAGCAGCTTAGCAGTGGGTCAGCCCCAGCATTTT. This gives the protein CASSLAVGQPQHF.

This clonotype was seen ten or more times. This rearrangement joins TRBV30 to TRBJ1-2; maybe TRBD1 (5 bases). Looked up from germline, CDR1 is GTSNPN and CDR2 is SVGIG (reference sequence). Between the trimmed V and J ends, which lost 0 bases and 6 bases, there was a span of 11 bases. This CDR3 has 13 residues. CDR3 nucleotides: TGTGCCTGGAGTGTTGGGACGGGGGATGGCTACACCTTC. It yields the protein CAWSVGTGDGYTF.

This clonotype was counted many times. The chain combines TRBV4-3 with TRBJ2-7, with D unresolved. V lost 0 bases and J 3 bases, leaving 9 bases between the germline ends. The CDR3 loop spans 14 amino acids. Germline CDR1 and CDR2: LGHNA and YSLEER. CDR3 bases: TGCGCCAGCAGCCAAGATCGGGCTAGCTACGAGCAGTACTTC. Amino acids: CASSQDRASYEQYF.

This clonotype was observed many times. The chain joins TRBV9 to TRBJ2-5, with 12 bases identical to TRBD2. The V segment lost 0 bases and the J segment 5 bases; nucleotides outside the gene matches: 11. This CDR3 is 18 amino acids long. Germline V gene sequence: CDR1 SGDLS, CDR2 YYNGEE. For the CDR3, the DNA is TGTGCCAGCAGCGTAGGGGCGGCTAGCGGGGGGGCCTTTGAGACCCAGTACTTC. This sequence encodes CASSVGAASGGAFETQYF.

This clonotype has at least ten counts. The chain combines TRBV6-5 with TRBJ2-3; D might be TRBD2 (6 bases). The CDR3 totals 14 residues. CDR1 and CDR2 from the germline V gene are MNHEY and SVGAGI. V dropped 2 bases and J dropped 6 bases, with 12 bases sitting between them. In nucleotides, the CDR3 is TGTGCCAGCAGTTACGGTCGGCGGGGTGATACGCAGTATTTT. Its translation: CASSYGRRGDTQYF.

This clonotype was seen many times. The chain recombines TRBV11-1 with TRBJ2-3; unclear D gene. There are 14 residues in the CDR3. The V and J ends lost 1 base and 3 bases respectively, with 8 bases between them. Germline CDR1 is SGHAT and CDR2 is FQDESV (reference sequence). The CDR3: CASSLVGPTDTQYF. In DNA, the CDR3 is TGTGCCAGCAGCTTAGTAGGGCCGACAGATACGCAGTATTTT.

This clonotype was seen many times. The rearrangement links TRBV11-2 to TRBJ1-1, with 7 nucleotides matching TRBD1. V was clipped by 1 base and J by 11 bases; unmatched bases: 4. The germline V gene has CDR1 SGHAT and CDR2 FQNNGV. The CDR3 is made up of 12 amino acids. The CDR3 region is CASSLGDRVAFF. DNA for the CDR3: TGTGCCAGCAGCTTAGGCGACAGGGTTGCTTTCTTT.

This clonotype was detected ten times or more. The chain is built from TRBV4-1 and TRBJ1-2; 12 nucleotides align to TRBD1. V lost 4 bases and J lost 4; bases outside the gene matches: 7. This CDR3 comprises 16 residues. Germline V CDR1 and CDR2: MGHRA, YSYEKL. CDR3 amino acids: CASSPVPGQGAYGYTF. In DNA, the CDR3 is TGCGCCAGCAGCCCTGTCCCGGGACAGGGGGCCTATGGCTACACCTTC.

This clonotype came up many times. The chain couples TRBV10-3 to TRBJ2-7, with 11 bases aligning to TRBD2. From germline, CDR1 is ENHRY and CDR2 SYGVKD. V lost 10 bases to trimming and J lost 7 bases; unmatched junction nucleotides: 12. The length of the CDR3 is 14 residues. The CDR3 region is CATAPILAGEEQYF. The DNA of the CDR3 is TGTGCCACTGCCCCGATACTAGCGGGGGAAGAGCAGTACTTC.

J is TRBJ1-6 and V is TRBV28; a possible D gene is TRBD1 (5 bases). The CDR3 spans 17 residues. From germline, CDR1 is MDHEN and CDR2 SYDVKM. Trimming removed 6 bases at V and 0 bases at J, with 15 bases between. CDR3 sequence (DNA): TGTGCCAGCAGCCCGGTACAGGAAAGCTCCTATAATTCACCCCTCCACTTT. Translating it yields CASSPVQESSYNSPLHF.

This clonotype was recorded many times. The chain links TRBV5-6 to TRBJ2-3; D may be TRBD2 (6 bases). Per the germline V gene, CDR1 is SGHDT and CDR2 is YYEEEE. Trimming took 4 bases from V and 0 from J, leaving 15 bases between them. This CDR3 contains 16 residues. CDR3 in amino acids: CASSPAGFQSTDTQYF. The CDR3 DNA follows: TGTGCCAGCAGCCCGGCGGGGTTCCAGAGCACAGATACGCAGTATTTT.

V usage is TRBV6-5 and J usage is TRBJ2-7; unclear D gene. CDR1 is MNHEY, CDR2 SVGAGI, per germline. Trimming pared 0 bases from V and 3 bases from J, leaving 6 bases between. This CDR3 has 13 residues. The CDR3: CASSYSLGYEQYF. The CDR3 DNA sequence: TGTGCCAGCAGTTACTCTCTCGGCTACGAGCAGTACTTC.

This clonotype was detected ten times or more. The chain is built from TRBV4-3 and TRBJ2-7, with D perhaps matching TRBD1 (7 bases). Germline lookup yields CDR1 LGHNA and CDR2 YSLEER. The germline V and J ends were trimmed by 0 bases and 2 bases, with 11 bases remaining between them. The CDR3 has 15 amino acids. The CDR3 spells CASSQERDSPYEQYF. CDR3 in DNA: TGCGCCAGCAGCCAAGAGCGGGACAGCCCCTACGAGCAGTACTTC.

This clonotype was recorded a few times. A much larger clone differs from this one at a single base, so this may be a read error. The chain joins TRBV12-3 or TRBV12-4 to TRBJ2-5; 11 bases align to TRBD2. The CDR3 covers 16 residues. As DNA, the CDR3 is TGTGCCAGCAGTTTATCACTAGCGGGGGAACAAGAGGCCCAGTACTTC. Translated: CASSLSLAGEQEAQYF.

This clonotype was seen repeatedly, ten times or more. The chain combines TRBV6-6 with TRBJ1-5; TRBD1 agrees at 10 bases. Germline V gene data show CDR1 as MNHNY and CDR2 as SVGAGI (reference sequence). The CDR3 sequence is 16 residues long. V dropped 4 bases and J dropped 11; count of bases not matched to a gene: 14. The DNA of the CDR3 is TGTGCCAGCAGTTCAACTCGACAGGGGGCCTTAGGGTCCCAGCATTTT. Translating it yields CASSSTRQGALGSQHF.

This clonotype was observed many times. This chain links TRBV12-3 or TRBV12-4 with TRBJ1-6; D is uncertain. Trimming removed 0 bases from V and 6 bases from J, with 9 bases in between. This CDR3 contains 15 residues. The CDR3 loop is CASSLAGNGNSPLHF. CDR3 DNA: TGTGCCAGCAGTTTAGCGGGGAACGGTAATTCACCCCTCCACTTT.

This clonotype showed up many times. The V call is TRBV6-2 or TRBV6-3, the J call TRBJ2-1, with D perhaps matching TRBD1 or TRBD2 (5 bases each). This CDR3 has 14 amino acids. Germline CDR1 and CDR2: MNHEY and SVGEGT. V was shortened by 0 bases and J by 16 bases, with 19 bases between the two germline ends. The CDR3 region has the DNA TGTGCCAGCAGTTACTCGAGTGTAGGGACCTCTACCTTCTTC. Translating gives CASSYSSVGTSTFF.

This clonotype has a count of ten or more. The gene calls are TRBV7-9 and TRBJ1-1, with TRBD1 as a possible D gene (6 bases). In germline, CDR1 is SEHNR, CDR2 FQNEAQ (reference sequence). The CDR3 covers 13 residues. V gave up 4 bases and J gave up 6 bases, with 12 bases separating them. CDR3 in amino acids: CASSWEGTSEAFF. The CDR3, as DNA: TGTGCCAGCAGCTGGGAGGGGACATCTGAAGCTTTCTTT. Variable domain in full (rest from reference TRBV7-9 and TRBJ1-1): DTGVSQNPRHKITKRGQNVTFRCDPISEHNRLYWYRQTLGQGPEFLTYFQNEAQLEKSRLLSDRFSAERPKGSFSTLEIQRTEQGDSAMYLCASSWEGTSEAFFGQGTRLTVV.

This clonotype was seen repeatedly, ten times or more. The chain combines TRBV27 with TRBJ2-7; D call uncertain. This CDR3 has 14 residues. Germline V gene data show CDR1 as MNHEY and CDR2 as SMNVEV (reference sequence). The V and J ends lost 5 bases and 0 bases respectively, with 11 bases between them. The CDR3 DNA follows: TGTGCCAGCAGTGCCCGTGGCAGCTCCTACGAGCAGTACTTC. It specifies CASSARGSSYEQYF.

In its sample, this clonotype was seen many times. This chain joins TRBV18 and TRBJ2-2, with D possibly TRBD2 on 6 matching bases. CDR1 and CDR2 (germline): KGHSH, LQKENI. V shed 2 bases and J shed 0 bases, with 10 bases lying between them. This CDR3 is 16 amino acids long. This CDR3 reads CASSPLEGTNTGELFF. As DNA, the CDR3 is TGTGCCAGCTCACCATTGGAGGGAACGAACACCGGGGAGCTGTTTTTT.

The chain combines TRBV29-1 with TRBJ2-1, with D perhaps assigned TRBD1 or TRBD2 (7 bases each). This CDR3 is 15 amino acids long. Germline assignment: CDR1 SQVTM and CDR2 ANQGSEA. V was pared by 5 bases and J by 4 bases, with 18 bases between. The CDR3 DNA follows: TGCAGCGTTAATGGGGCAGGGGGGGTTTACAATGAGCAGTTCTTC. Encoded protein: CSVNGAGGVYNEQFF.

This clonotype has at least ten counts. The CDR3 reads CASSLKTEQFF. The CDR3 DNA follows: TGTGCCAGCAGCTTGAAGACAGAGCAGTTCTTC. The rearrangement links TRBV7-2 to TRBJ2-1; D is ambiguous. From germline, CDR1 is SGHTA and CDR2 FQGNSA. The CDR3 loop spans 11 amino acids. The ends were cut back, 3 bases at V and 10 bases at J, with 7 bases in the middle.

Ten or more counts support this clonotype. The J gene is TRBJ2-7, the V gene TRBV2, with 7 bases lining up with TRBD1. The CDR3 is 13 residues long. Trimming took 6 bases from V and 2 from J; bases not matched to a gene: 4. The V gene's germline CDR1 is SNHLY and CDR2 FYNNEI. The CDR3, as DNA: TGTGCCAGCAGCAAGACAGGGCCCTACGAGCAGTACTTC. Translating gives CASSKTGPYEQYF.

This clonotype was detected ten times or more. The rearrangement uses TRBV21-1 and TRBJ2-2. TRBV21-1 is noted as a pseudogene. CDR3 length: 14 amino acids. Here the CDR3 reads CASSKLSGTGELFF. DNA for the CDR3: TGTGCCAGCAGCAAATTGTCTGGGACCGGGGAGCTGTTTTTT.

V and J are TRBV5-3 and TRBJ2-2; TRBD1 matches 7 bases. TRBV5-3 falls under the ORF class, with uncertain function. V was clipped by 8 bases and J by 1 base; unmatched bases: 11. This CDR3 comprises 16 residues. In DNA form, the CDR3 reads TGTGCCAGCAGCCAAGGGACAGTGATGAACACCGGGGAGCTGTTTTTT. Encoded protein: CASSQGTVMNTGELFF.

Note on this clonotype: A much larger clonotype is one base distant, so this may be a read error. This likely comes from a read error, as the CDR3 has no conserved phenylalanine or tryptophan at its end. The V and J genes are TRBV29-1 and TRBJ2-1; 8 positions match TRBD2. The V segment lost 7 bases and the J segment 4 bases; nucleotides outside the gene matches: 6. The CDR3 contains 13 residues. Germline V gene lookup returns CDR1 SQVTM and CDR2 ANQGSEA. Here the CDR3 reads CSAAGDLYNEQFL. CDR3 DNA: TGCAGCGCAGCGGGAGACCTTTACAATGAGCAGTTCCTC.

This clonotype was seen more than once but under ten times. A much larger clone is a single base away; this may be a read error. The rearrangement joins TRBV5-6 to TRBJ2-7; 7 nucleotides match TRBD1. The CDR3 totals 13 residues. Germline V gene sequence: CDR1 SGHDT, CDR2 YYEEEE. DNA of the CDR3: TGTGTCAGCAGCTATGCCGGGACAGACGAGCAGTACTTC. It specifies CVSSYAGTDEQYF.

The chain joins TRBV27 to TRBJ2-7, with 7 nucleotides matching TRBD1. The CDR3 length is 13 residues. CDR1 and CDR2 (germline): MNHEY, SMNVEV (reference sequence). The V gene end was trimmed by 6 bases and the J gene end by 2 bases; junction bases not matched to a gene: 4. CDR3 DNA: TGTGCCAGCAGAGAGGGGGCAGCCTACGAGCAGTACTTC. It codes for CASREGAAYEQYF.

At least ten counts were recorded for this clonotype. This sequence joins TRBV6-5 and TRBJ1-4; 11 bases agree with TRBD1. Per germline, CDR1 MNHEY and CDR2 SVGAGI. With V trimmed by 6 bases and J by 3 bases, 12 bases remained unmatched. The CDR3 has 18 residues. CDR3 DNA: TGTGCCAGCAGGAAAACCGGGACAGGGGGGTCGGCTAATGAAAAACTGTTTTTT. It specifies CASRKTGTGGSANEKLFF.